The sequence of this T cell receptor beta chain was determined in a study of blood T cells in healthy people across ages. General observations from the study: CMV status of donors was unknown, possibly confounding expanded clonotype changes.

A J-beta primer mix and a sample-barcoded 5' primer were used in a second PCR of about 7 to 12 cycles. One entry per CDR3 protein, called by TCRdb with MiXCR from the 5' RACE reads. The profile covers roughly 1,000,000 distinct CDR3 sequences, with roughly 24% appearing a single time and 0.75% taken by the ten largest. Individuals who donated were healthy Caucasians from Russia aged about 6 to 100. Deletions cut 3 bases from V and 1 base from J, with 2 bases between. Germline V gene sequence: CDR1 DFQATT, CDR2 SNEGSKA (reference sequence). This CDR3 contains 11 residues. The sample holds a few counts of this clonotype. Its antigen remains unknown. The data were also submitted as part of a second study, on T cells of mothers and their children. That work contributes: Approximately 3 million TCR beta reads per child versus over 9 million per mother. There were no persistent microchimeric T cell clones detected.

The sequenced sample consisted of blood. The chain uses TRBV20-1 and TRBJ2-3; D gene unclear. This TCR derives from a girl aged 2 to 10 in good health. The CDR3 spells CSARGTDTQYF. The DNA for the CDR3 is TGCAGTGCTAGGGGCACAGATACGCAGTATTTT.